This T cell receptor beta chain was obtained from a study of identical twins. J lost 2 bases, V lost 0 bases, and 8 bases had no gene match. Germline V lookup: CDR1 SGHVS, CDR2 FNYEAQ. The CDR3 spans 17 residues. One entry per CDR3 protein, called by TCRdb with MiXCR from the 5' RACE reads. The sample contains some 900,000 distinct CDR3 sequences, over 9% of which appear only once. Regarding the study as a whole: Partly confounded zero-insertion analyses could result from invariant MAIT and iNKT cells. Low generation probability was overrepresented in out-of-frame alpha sequences shared by twins. Reduced insertions were recorded for abundant cord blood beta clonotypes, with no such pattern in memory repertoires.

This clonotype was seen more than once but under ten times. What it recognizes is unknown. Separately, the same data were catalogued under a study of yellow fever vaccine responses in identical twins. That source reports: Twins reportedly had a vaccine T cell response that seemed partly convergent, partly personalized.

The chain carries TRBV7-6 and TRBJ2-3; 7 nucleotides align to TRBD2. Sample: PBMCs. The TCR originated in a woman in her late teens or twenties in good health. The CDR3 nucleotides read TGTGCCAGCAGCTTAGCGGGAGGGGATATACTCACAGATACGCAGTATTTT. It specifies CASSLAGGDILTDTQYF.